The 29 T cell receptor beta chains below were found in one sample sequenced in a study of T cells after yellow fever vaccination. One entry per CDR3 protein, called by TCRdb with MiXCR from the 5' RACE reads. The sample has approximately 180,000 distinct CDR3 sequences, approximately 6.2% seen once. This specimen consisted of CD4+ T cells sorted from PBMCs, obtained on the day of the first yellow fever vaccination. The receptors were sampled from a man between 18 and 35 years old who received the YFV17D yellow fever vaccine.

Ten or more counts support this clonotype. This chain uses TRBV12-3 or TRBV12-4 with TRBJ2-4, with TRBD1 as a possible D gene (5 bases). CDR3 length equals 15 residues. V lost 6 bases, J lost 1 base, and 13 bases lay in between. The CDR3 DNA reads TGTGCCAGCAGGAAGGGGCGCCGGGCCAAAAACATTCAGTACTTC. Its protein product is CASRKGRRAKNIQYF.

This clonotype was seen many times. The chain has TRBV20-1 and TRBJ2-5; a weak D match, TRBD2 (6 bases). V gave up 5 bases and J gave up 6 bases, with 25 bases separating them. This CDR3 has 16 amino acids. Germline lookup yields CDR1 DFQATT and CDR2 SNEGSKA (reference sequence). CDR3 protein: CSAFKTSRGDQQTQYF. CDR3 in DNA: TGCAGTGCTTTCAAGACTAGTAGGGGAGATCAACAGACCCAGTACTTC.

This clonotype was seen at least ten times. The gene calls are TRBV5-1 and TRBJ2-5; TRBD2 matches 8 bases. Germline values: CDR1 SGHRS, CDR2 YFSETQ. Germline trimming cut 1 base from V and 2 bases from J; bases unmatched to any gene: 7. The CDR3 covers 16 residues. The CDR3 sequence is CASSLYSGGPQETQYF. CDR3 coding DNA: TGCGCCAGCAGCTTGTACAGCGGGGGACCGCAAGAGACCCAGTACTTC.

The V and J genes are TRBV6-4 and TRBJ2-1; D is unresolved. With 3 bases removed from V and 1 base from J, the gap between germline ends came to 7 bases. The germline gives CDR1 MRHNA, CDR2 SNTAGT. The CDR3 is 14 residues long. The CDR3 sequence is CASSEGPSYNEQFF. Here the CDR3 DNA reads TGTGCCAGCAGTGAAGGCCCTTCCTACAATGAGCAGTTCTTC.

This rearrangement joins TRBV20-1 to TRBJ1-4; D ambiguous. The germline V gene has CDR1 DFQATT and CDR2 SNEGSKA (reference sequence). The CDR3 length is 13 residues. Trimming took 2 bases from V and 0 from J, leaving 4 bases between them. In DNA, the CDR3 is TGCAGTGCTAGATCGGCAACTAATGAAAAACTGTTTTTT. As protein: CSARSATNEKLFF.

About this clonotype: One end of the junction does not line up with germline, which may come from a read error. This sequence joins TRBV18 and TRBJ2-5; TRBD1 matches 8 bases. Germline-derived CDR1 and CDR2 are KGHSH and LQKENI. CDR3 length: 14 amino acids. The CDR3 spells CASSTAGTGETQYF. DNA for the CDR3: TGTGCCAGCTCAACAGCCGGGACAGGAGAGACCCAATACTTC. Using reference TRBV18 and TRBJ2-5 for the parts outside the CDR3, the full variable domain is NAGVMQNPRHLVRRRGQEARLRCSPMKGHSHVYWYRQLPEEGLKFMVYLQKENIIDESGMPKERFSAEFPKEGPSILRIQQVVRGDSAAYFCASSTAGTGETQYFGPGTRLLVL.

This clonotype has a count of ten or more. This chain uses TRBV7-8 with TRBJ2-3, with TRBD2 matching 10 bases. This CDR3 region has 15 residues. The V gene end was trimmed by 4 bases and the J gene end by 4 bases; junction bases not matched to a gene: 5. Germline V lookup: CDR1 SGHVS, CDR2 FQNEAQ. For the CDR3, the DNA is TGTGCCAGCAGCTCGGAGCGGGGGGGCGCAGATACGCAGTATTTT. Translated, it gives CASSSERGGADTQYF.

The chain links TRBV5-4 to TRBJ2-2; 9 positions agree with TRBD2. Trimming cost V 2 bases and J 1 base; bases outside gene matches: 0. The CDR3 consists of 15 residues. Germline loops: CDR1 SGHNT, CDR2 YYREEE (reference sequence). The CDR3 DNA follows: TGTGCCAGCAGCTTACTAGCGGGGAACACCGGGGAGCTGTTTTTT. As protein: CASSLLAGNTGELFF.

CDR3: CASSAGQGSEQYF. The CDR3 nucleotides read TGTGCCAGTAGTGCAGGACAGGGCTCCGAGCAGTACTTC. The rearrangement links TRBV19 to TRBJ2-7, with TRBD1 matching 8 bases. This CDR3 contains 13 residues. Germline trimming cut 5 bases from V and 6 bases from J; bases unmatched to any gene: 6. CDR1 is LNHDA, CDR2 SQIVND, per germline (reference sequence).

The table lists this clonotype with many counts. CDR3 loop: CASSLGLAGHNEQFF. The CDR3 coding sequence is TGTGCCAGCAGCTTAGGACTAGCGGGGCACAATGAGCAGTTCTTC. The J gene is TRBJ2-1, the V gene TRBV7-2, with 11 bases that match TRBD2. V lost 1 base and J lost 5; bases outside the gene matches: 1. CDR1 and CDR2 (germline): SGHTA, FQGNSA. The CDR3 sequence is 15 residues long.

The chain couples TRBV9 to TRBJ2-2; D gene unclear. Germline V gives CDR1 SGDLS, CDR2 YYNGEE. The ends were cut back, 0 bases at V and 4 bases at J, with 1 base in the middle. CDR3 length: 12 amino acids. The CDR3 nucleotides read TGTGCCAGCAGCGTAGGCACCGGGGAGCTGTTTTTT. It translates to CASSVGTGELFF.

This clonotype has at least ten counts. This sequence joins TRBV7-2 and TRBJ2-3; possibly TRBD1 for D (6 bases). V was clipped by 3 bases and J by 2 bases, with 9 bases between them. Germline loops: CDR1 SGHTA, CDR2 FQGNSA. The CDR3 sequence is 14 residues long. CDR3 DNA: TGTGCCAGCAGCTTTGGGGGCACCACAGATACGCAGTATTTT. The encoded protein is CASSFGGTTDTQYF. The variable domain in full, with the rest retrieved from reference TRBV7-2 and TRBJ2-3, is GAGVSQSPSNKVTEKGKDVELRCDPISGHTALYWYRQSLGQGLEFLIYFQGNSAPDKSGLPSDRFSAERTGGSVSTLTIQRTQQEDSAVYLCASSFGGTTDTQYFGPGTRLTVL.

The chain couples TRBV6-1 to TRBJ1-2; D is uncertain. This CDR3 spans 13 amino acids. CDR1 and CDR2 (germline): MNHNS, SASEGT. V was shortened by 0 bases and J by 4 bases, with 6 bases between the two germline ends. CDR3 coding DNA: TGTGCCAGCAGTGAAGCAGGGTTCTATGGCTACACCTTC. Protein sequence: CASSEAGFYGYTF.

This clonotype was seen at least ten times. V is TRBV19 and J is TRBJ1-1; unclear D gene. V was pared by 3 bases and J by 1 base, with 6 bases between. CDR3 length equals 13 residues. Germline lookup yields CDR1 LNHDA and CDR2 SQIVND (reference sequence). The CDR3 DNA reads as TGTGCCAGTAGTATCTTACAGAACACTGAAGCTTTCTTT. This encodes CASSILQNTEAFF.

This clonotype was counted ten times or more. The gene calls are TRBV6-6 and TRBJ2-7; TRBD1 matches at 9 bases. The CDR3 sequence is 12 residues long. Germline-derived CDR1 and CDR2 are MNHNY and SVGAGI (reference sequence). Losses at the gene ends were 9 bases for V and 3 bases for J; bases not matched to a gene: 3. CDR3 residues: CASSGQGYEQYV. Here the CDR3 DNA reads TGTGCCAGTTCGGGACAGGGCTACGAGCAGTACGTC.

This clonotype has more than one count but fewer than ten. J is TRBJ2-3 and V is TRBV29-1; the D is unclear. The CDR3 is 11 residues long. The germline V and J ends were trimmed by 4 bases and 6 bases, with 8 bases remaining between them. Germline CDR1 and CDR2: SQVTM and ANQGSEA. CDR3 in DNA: TGCAGCGTTGGTGCGGTCGATACGCAGTATTTT. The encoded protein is CSVGAVDTQYF.

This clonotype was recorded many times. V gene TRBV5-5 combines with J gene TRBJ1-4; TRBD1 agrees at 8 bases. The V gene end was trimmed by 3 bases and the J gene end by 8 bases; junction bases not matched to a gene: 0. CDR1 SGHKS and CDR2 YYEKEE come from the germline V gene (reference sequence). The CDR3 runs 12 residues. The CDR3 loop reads CASSWTGEKLFF. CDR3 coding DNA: TGTGCCAGCAGCTGGACAGGGGAAAAACTGTTTTTT. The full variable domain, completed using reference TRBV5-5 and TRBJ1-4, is DAGVTQSPTHLIKTRGQQVTLRCSPISGHKSVSWYQQVLGQGPQFIFQYYEKEERGRGNFPDRFSARQFPNYSSELNVNALLLGDSALYLCASSWTGEKLFFGSGTQLSVL.

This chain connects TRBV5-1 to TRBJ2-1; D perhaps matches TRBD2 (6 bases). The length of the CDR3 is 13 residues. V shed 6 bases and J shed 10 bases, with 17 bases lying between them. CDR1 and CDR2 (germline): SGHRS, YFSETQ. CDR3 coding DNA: TGCGCCAGCACCGGGACTTTAACGGGGGAGCAGTTCTTC. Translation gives CASTGTLTGEQFF.

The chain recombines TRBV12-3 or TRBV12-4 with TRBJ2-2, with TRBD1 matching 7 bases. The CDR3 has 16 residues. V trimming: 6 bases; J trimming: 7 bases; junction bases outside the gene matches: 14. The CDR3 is CASSPREGAFGGELFF. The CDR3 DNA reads TGTGCCAGCAGCCCCCGAGAGGGGGCCTTCGGCGGGGAGCTGTTTTTT.

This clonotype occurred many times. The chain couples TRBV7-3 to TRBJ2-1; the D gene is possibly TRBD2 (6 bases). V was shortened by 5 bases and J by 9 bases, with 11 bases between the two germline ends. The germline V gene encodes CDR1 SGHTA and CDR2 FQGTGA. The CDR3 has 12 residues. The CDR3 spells CASSRPGGEQFF. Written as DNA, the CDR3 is TGTGCCAGCAGCAGACCCGGGGGTGAGCAGTTCTTC.

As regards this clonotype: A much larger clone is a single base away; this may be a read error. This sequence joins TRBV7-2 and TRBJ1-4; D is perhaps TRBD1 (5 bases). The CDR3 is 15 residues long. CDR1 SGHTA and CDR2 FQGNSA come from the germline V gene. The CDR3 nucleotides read TGTGCCAGCAGCTTAAATGGGGGAACTAATCAAAAACTGTTTTTT. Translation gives CASSLNGGTNQKLFF.

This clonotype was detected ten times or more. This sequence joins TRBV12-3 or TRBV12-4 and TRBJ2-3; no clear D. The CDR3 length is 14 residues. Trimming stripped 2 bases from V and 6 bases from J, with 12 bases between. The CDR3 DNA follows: TGTGCCAGCAGTTTATTTCTAGTTTCCGATACGCAGTATTTT. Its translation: CASSLFLVSDTQYF.

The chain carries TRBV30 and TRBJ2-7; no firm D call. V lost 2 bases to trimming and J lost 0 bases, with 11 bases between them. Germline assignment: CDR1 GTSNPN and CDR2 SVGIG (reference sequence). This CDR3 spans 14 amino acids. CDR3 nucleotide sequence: TGTGCCTGGAGTTTCAACCCGCTCTCCTACGAGCAGTACTTC. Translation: CAWSFNPLSYEQYF.

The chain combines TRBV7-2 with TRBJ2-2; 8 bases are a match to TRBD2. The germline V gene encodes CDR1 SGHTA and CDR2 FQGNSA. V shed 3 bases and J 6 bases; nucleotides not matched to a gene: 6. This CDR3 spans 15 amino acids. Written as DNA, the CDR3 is TGTGCCAGCAGCTTGAGGCGGGGGGCTGCCGGGGAGCTGTTTTTT. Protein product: CASSLRRGAAGELFF.

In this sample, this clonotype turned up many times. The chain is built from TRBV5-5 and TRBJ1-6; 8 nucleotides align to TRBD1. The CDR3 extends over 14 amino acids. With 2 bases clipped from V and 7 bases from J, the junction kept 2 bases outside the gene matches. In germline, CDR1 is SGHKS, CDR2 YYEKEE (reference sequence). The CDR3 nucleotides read TGTGCCAGCAGCTTCCCAGGGGGCAATTCACCCCTCCACTTT. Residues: CASSFPGGNSPLHF.

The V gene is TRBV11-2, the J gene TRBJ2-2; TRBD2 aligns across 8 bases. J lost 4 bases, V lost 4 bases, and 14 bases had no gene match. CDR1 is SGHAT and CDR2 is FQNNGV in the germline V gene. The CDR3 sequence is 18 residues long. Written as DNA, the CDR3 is TGTGCCAGCAGCTCCCTCCTGCCCGGGCTAGCGGGCACCGGGGAGCTGTTTTTT. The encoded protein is CASSSLLPGLAGTGELFF.

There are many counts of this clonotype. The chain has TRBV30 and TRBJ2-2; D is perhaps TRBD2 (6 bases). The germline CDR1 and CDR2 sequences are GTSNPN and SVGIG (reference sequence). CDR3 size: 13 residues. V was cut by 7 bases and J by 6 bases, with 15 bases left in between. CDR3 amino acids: CAFAPGTPGELFF. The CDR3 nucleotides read TGTGCCTTCGCCCCAGGGACTCCCGGGGAGCTGTTTTTT.

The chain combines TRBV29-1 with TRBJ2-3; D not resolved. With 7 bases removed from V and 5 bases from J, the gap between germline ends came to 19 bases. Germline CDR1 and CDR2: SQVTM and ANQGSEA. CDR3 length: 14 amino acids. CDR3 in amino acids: CSASRGRWVDTQYF. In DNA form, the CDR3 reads TGCAGCGCTTCTCGAGGACGTTGGGTAGATACGCAGTATTTT.

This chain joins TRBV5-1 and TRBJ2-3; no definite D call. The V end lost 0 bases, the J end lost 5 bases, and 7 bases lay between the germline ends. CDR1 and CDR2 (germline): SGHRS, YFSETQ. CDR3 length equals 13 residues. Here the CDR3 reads CASSLARKDTQYF. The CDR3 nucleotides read TGCGCCAGCAGCTTGGCCCGAAAAGATACGCAGTATTTT.